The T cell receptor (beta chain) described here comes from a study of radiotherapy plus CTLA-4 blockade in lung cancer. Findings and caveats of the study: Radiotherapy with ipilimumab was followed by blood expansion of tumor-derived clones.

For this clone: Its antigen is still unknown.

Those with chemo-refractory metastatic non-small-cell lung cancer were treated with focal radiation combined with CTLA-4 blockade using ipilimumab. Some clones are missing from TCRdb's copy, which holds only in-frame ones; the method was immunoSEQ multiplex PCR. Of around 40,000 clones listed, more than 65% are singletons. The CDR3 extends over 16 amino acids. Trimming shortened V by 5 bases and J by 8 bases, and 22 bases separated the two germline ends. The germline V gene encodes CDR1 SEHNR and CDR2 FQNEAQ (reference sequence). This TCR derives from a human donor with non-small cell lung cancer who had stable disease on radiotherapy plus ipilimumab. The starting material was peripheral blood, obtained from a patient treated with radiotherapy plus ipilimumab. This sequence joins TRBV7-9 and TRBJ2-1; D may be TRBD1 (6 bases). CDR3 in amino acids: CASSRSTGKGLDEQFF. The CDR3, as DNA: TGTGCCAGCAGCAGATCAACAGGGAAGGGTCTGGATGAGCAGTTCTTC.